The entry below gives a single T cell receptor beta chain sequence along with its context. As processed by the authors: Estimated nucleated cell counts came from reference gene primer amplification. Sequencing used immunoSEQ multiplex PCR; TCRdb keeps in-frame clones, though not all of them. V and J calls and clone size are given by that table; D and trimming were obtained from the DNA. The sample contains about 96,000 clones, around 80% of which appear only once. Germline V lookup: CDR1 MNHEY, CDR2 SVGAGI. This CDR3 region has 11 residues. V shed 1 base and J shed 8 bases, with 5 bases lying between them. This entry belongs to a study of blood T cell repertoires in COVID-19. Study in general: The United States, Italy and Spain supplied acute and convalescent COVID-19 samples.

The sequenced sample consisted of peripheral blood. The V call is TRBV6-5, the J call TRBJ1-1, with D uncertain. The sequence came from a man over 45 who had recovered from COVID-19. CDR3 coding DNA: TGTGCCAGCAGTTACTACCGGGAAGCTTTCTTT. It codes for CASSYYREAFF.